One and the same sample provided the 27 T cell receptor beta chains below, sequenced in a study of persistence of HIV-infected CD4 T cells. These receptors have no known antigen. Cells were stimulated with CMV-infected fibroblast lysates at approximately 10 ug/mL. CD40L/CD69 double-negative CD45RO-high memory CD4+ T cells were collected. The immunoSEQ assay was version 4, run in survey mode. The table came from immunoSEQ multiplex PCR; TCRdb's copy has only in-frame clones and leaves some out. The table lists 48,000 or so clones, around 80% of them singletons. Sequenced here: CD4+ T cells sorted from PBMCs after approximately 20-hour stimulation, sampled from a patient who received antiretroviral therapy. These receptors originate from an adult man with HIV who was CMV-seropositive.

V and J are TRBV29-1 and TRBJ2-7; 7 nucleotides agree with TRBD1. V shed 7 bases, J shed 5 bases, and the junction held 11 bases outside the gene matches. Germline V gene lookup returns CDR1 SQVTM and CDR2 ANQGSEA. The CDR3 is 13 amino acids. CDR3 DNA sequence: TGCAGCGCTGGATTTGAGACAGGGAACGAGCAGTACTTC. Encoded protein: CSAGFETGNEQYF.

This chain links TRBV5-4 with TRBJ1-4; maybe TRBD1 (6 bases). V gave up 5 bases and J gave up 2 bases, with 19 bases separating them. The CDR3 has 17 residues. Looked up from germline, CDR1 is SGHNT and CDR2 is YYREEE (reference sequence). Here the CDR3 DNA reads TGTGCCAGCAGTCTGGCAGGGGTTAGAGCCACTAATGAAAAACTGTTTTTT. Protein sequence: CASSLAGVRATNEKLFF.

The chain employs TRBV12-3 or TRBV12-4 and TRBJ1-1; D not resolved. The CDR3 has 12 residues. The ends were cut back, 4 bases at V and 10 bases at J, with 13 bases in the middle. The CDR3 sequence: CASSSRTYRAFF. Here the CDR3 DNA reads TGTGCCAGCAGTTCCCGTACATACCGAGCTTTCTTT.

The chain couples TRBV2 to TRBJ1-5; D is unresolved. Germline CDR1 reads SNHLY; CDR2 reads FYNNEI. Trimming left V 7 bases short and J 0 bases short, with 7 bases between. The CDR3 contains 13 residues. The CDR3, as DNA: TGTGCCAGCACAGGTACTAGCAATCAGCCCCAGCATTTT. Translation: CASTGTSNQPQHF.

This clone was counted a few times. One end of the junction is discordant with germline, which a read error may explain. This chain links TRBV29-1 with TRBJ2-3; no reliable D call. The CDR3 runs 12 residues. CDR1 and CDR2 from the germline V gene are SQVTM and ANQGSEA. This CDR3 reads CSVEKSTDTQYF. The CDR3 DNA sequence: TGCAGCGTTGAAAAAAGCACGGATACGCAGTATTTT.

This clone was seen more than once but under ten times. V gene TRBV6-5 combines with J gene TRBJ1-5; no definite D call. Per germline, CDR1 MNHEY and CDR2 SVGAGI. This CDR3 region has 15 residues. V was clipped by 8 bases and J by 0 bases, with 14 bases between them. The CDR3 bases are TGTGCCAGCGCCGCTCCAGCTGATAGCAATCAGCCCCAGCATTTT. Its translation: CASAAPADSNQPQHF.

The CDR3 region is CASSQEIRATGRKETQYF. The CDR3, as DNA: TGTGCCAGCAGCCAAGAAATCCGGGCGACAGGCCGAAAAGAGACCCAGTACTTC. The V and J genes are TRBV3-1 (or the pseudogene TRBV3-2) and TRBJ2-5; D possibly corresponds to TRBD1 (6 bases). The CDR3 totals 18 residues. The germline CDR1 and CDR2 sequences are LGHDT and YNNKEL (reference sequence). V lost 0 bases and J lost 3, with 20 bases in between.

This sequence joins TRBV7-2 and TRBJ2-5; tentative D call: TRBD1 (5 bases). The V gene's germline CDR1 is SGHTA and CDR2 FQGNSA. CDR3 length equals 15 residues. The V end lost 1 base, the J end lost 2 bases, and 11 bases lay between the germline ends. This CDR3 is CASSLESREQETQYF. The CDR3, as DNA: TGTGCCAGCAGCTTAGAATCCAGGGAACAAGAGACCCAGTACTTC. The full variable domain, its missing parts supplied by reference TRBV7-2 and TRBJ2-5, is GAGVSQSPSNKVTEKGKDVELRCDPISGHTALYWYRQSLGQGLEFLIYFQGNSAPDKSGLPSDRFSAERTGGSVSTLTIQRTQQEDSAVYLCASSLESREQETQYFGPGTRLLVL.

This clone was counted a few times. This sequence joins TRBV19 and TRBJ2-5; the D is unclear. From germline, CDR1 is LNHDA and CDR2 SQIVND (reference sequence). This CDR3 region has 14 residues. V lost 0 bases, J lost 4 bases, and 9 bases lay in between. The CDR3: CASSIEGWGETQYF. CDR3 nucleotide sequence: TGTGCCAGTAGTATAGAAGGGTGGGGAGAGACCCAGTACTTC.

The chain uses TRBV11-3 and TRBJ2-2; D is uncertain. Germline assignment: CDR1 SGHNT and CDR2 YENEEA. V was cut by 2 bases and J by 6 bases, with 7 bases left in between. This CDR3 region has 13 residues. The CDR3, as DNA: TGTGCCAGCAGCTTAACGATCGCCGGGGAGCTGTTTTTT. It codes for CASSLTIAGELFF.

The rearrangement links TRBV2 to TRBJ1-3, with D uncertain. Germline assignment: CDR1 SNHLY and CDR2 FYNNEI. The ends were cut back, 5 bases at V and 6 bases at J, with 17 bases in the middle. CDR3 length equals 15 residues. The CDR3 nucleotides are TGTGCCAGCAGTAAAGAACATGGGGTTGTAAACACCATATATTTT. Its translation: CASSKEHGVVNTIYF.

This clone was seen only once. This chain links TRBV5-1 with TRBJ2-7; 10 bases fit TRBD1. The CDR3 length is 17 residues. J lost 1 base, V lost 1 base, and 8 bases had no gene match. Germline values: CDR1 SGHRS, CDR2 YFSETQ. CDR3 region: CASSLFGPGQGSYEQYF. The CDR3 DNA reads as TGCGCCAGCAGCTTGTTTGGTCCGGGACAGGGGTCCTACGAGCAGTACTTC.

In the case of this clone: Germline is not matched at one junction end, which may reflect a read error. V is TRBV4-1 and J is TRBJ2-5; D gene uncertain. The CDR3 is 16 residues long. Germline loops: CDR1 MGHRA, CDR2 YSYEKL. The CDR3 sequence: CASSQEDVAAQGTQYF. The DNA of the CDR3 is TGCGCCAGCAGCCAAGAAGATGTGGCCGCACAAGGGACCCAGTACTTC.

This clone was observed a few times. The chain recombines TRBV6-2 or TRBV6-3 with TRBJ2-7, with a possible D match to TRBD2 (6 bases). The germline V gene has CDR1 MNHEY and CDR2 SVGEGT. The V gene lost 4 bases and the J gene lost 4 bases, with 14 bases spanning the gap. The CDR3 consists of 14 residues. The CDR3 reads CASSSGGIEYEQYF. CDR3 nucleotides: TGTGCCAGCAGTTCCGGAGGGATTGAGTACGAGCAGTACTTC.

By share, this clone ranks as medium-sized. CDR3 DNA sequence: TGTGCCAGCAGCTTGCGTGACCAGGGCAATCAGCCCCAGCATTTT. Translated: CASSLRDQGNQPQHF. The chain recombines TRBV5-5 with TRBJ1-5; D gene ambiguous. Germline V CDR1 and CDR2: SGHKS, YYEKEE (reference sequence). The V end was cut by 1 base, the J end by 2 bases, with 10 bases between. The CDR3 is made up of 15 amino acids.

The chain combines TRBV5-1 with TRBJ1-6; no clear D. The germline CDR1 and CDR2 sequences are SGHRS and YFSETQ. V was shortened by 5 bases and J by 0 bases, with 24 bases between the two germline ends. This CDR3 region has 20 residues. CDR3 amino acids: CASSLLSISSSSSYNSPLHF. CDR3 DNA: TGCGCCAGCAGTCTACTCTCAATCTCTTCCTCGAGCTCCTATAATTCACCCCTCCACTTT.

The table lists this clone with a count of one. The V gene is TRBV29-1, the J gene TRBJ1-1; D not resolved. The CDR3 covers 11 residues. Looked up from germline, CDR1 is SQVTM and CDR2 is ANQGSEA. V was pared by 4 bases and J by 2 bases, with 5 bases between. The CDR3 sequence: CSVGENTEAFF. The CDR3 nucleotides read TGCAGCGTTGGGGAAAACACTGAAGCTTTCTTT.

This clone was seen a handful of times. The chain couples TRBV7-9 to TRBJ1-1; D is undetermined. The V end was cut by 2 bases, the J end by 10 bases, with 17 bases between. The V gene's germline CDR1 is SEHNR and CDR2 FQNEAQ (reference sequence). This CDR3 has 14 residues. CDR3 sequence: CASSLSGSMSRAFF. Here the CDR3 DNA reads TGTGCCAGCAGCTTATCGGGCTCGATGTCGAGAGCTTTCTTT.

This chain connects TRBV13 to TRBJ1-2; 10 bases are shared with TRBD1. Germline V gene lookup returns CDR1 PRHDT and CDR2 FYEKMQ (reference sequence). The CDR3 is 13 residues long. Losses at the gene ends were 5 bases for V and 6 bases for J; bases not matched to a gene: 3. This CDR3 is CASSGDRGHGYTF. The CDR3, as DNA: TGTGCCAGCAGCGGAGACAGGGGGCATGGCTACACCTTC.

The V gene is TRBV19, the J gene TRBJ1-2; TRBD1 aligns across 9 bases. J lost 3 bases, V lost 4 bases, and 9 bases had no gene match. The CDR3 runs 16 residues. Germline CDR1 LNHDA, CDR2 SQIVND (reference sequence). The CDR3 reads CASSTNRGRVYYGYTF. Here the CDR3 DNA reads TGTGCCAGTAGTACCAACAGGGGGCGCGTCTACTATGGCTACACCTTC.

The chain links TRBV7-3 to TRBJ1-1; D unresolved. There are 13 residues in the CDR3. Germline lookup yields CDR1 SGHTA and CDR2 FQGTGA. V was cut by 2 bases and J by 3 bases, with 7 bases left in between. As DNA, the CDR3 is TGTGCCAGCAGCTTAGACCGGTACACTGAAGCTTTCTTT. It specifies CASSLDRYTEAFF.

This chain's CDR3 is CASSYPGRGRNTEAFF. The CDR3 region has the DNA TGTGCCAGCAGTTACCCAGGACGAGGTAGGAACACTGAAGCTTTCTTT. The V call is TRBV6-6, the J call TRBJ1-1; D is unresolved. From germline, CDR1 is MNHNY and CDR2 SVGAGI (reference sequence). Trimming left V 2 bases short and J 1 base short, with 14 bases between. This CDR3 is built from 16 residues.

This clone was observed a handful of times. V and J are TRBV3-1 (or the pseudogene TRBV3-2) and TRBJ1-6, with 9 bases matching TRBD1. V lost 4 bases to trimming and J lost 10 bases; unmatched junction nucleotides: 8. This CDR3 is 15 amino acids long. Germline values: CDR1 LGHDT, CDR2 YNNKEL (reference sequence). CDR3 residues: CASSRTGENGSPLHF. CDR3 coding DNA: TGTGCCAGCAGCCGGACAGGGGAGAATGGATCACCCCTCCACTTT.

The chain uses TRBV28 and TRBJ1-2, with 9 bases aligning to TRBD1. The length of the CDR3 is 18 residues. The V gene's germline CDR1 is MDHEN and CDR2 SYDVKM. V lost 3 bases to trimming and J lost 0 bases; unmatched junction nucleotides: 11. CDR3 nucleotides: TGTGCCAGCAGTTTTTTCTCCGGGACAGGGCCCTCTAACTATGGCTACACCTTC. It encodes CASSFFSGTGPSNYGYTF.

The DNA for the CDR3 is TGTGCCAGCAGTTACTCGAGGGGTTCCAATGAGCAGTTCTTC. Translation gives CASSYSRGSNEQFF. The chain joins TRBV6-5 to TRBJ2-1; D may correspond to TRBD1 or TRBD2 (5 bases each). Germline-derived CDR1 and CDR2 are MNHEY and SVGAGI. Trimming left V 0 bases short and J 6 bases short, with 9 bases between. The CDR3 covers 14 residues.

This clone was found a few times. This chain links TRBV7-3 with TRBJ1-2; D is uncertain. The CDR3 covers 13 residues. In germline, CDR1 is SGHTA, CDR2 FQGTGA. V gave up 5 bases and J gave up 1 base, with 8 bases separating them. CDR3 DNA: TGTGCCAGCAGCCTACAGAATAACTATGGCTACACCTTC. This translates into CASSLQNNYGYTF.

V and J are TRBV4-2 and TRBJ1-3, with unresolved D. CDR1 and CDR2 from the germline V gene are LGHNA and YNFKEQ. The length of the CDR3 is 16 residues. V shed 0 bases and J shed 0 bases, with 9 bases lying between them. The CDR3 bases are TGTGCCAGCAGCCAAGACGAGCACGTCTCTGGAAACACCATATATTTT. Encoded protein: CASSQDEHVSGNTIYF.